The clone carrying this TCR beta chain appeared once. What it binds is unknown. With V trimmed by 3 bases and J by 5 bases, 9 bases remained unmatched. The length of the CDR3 is 16 residues. CDR1 and CDR2 from the germline V gene are LNHDA and SQIVND (reference sequence). The record originates from a study of shared clonotypes between healthy human individuals. Study results and limitations: Researchers sampled only blood; tissue repertoires likely differ. Clonotype sharing among the donors was expected to vary with sequencing depth.

Original data processing: ImmunoSEQ supplied junction-only sequences lacking quality scores, so filtering was different. Measured with immunoSEQ multiplex PCR; TCRdb has only the in-frame clones, and not every one. V, J and clone size derive from that table, while D and trimming were established from the DNA sequence. The sample lists some 2,500,000 clones; 80% to 95% were seen once. Sequenced material: naive CD4+ T cells from PBMCs. Subset here: CD45RA+ positively selected. The sequence was collected from a young man in good health. Some clones in this sample may be carry-over from other donors' samples. The gene calls are TRBV19 and TRBJ2-5; 10 nucleotides match TRBD1. This CDR3 is CASSMATGTGVETQYF. CDR3 DNA sequence: TGTGCCAGTAGTATGGCTACCGGGACAGGGGTGGAGACCCAGTACTTC. Full variable domain (rest looked up from reference TRBV19 and TRBJ2-5): DGGITQSPKYLFRKEGQNVTLSCEQNLNHDAMYWYRQDPGQGLRLIYYSQIVNDFQKGDIAEGYSVSREKKESFPLTVTSAQKNPTAFYLCASSMATGTGVETQYFGPGTRLLVL.